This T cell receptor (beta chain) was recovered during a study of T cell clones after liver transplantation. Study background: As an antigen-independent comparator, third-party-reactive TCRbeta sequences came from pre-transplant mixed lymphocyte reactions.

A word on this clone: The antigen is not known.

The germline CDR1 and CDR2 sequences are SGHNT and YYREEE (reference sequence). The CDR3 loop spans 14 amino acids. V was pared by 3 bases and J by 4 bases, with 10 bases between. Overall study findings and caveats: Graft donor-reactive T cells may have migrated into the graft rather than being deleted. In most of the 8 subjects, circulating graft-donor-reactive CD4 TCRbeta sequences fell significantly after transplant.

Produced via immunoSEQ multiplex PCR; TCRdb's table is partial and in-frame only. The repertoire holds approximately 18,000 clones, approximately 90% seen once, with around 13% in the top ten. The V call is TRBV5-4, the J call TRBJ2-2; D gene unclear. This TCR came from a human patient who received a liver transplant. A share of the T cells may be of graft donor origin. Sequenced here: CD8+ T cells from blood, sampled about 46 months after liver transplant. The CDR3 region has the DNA TGTGCCAGCAGCTGGGCAGTCTCCACCGGGGAGCTGTTTTTT. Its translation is CASSWAVSTGELFF.